A selection of T cell receptor beta chains follows, all from one sample in a study of human thymus T cells. Sequenced by immunoSEQ multiplex PCR; TCRdb stores in-frame clones only, minus some. The profile covers approximately 46,000 clones, with roughly 94% appearing a single time and approximately 0.15% taken by the ten largest. The material sequenced was blood. These receptors originate from a girl in the first two years of life with a congenital heart defect but otherwise immunologically healthy. CDR3s include the opening cysteine and the closing phenylalanine or tryptophan. The D gene is left open where the match is weak. Size tells how often a clone was seen (once, few, many) or the class of an expanded clone, and some rows leave it out.

CDR3 length,D gene,J gene,V gene,clone size,CDR3 DNA,CDR3 protein
15,.,TRBJ1-2,TRBV5-1,.,TGCGCCAGCAGCTTAACTCGGACGAATGCGGGCGGCTACACCTTC,CASSLTRTNAGGYTF
17,.,TRBJ1-6,TRBV5-6,.,TGTGCCAGCAGCCTGGGTTTGGAGAGCTCCTATAATTCACCCCTCCACTTT,CASSLGLESSYNSPLHF
12,.,TRBJ1-1,TRBV28,.,TGTGCCAGCAGTTTCGCTGGGTCTGAAGCTTTCTTT,CASSFAGSEAFF
14,.,TRBJ1-5,TRBV2,once,TGTGCCAGCACCCCCGACAGCCCCAATCAGCCCCAGCATTTT,CASTPDSPNQPQHF
13,.,TRBJ2-1,TRBV11-2,.,TGTGCCAGCAGCCCGACAGTATACAATGAGCAGTTCTTC,CASSPTVYNEQFF
15,.,TRBJ1-4,TRBV7-2,.,TGTGCCAGCAGCTCCCGAAGGTGGGAGGGTGAAAAACTGTTTTTT,CASSSRRWEGEKLFF
16,.,TRBJ2-7,TRBV5-1,.,TGCGCCAGCAGCTTGGAAGGACCGACCGCGGCCAACGAGCAGTACTTC,CASSLEGPTAANEQYF
18,TRBD1,TRBJ2-1,TRBV2,.,TGTGCCAGCAGTGAAAGACCTAGGGGGCCAGCGATGGGCAATGAGCAGTTCTTC,CASSERPRGPAMGNEQFF
17,.,TRBJ1-2,TRBV10-3,.,TGTGCCATCAGTGAGTCCCAATTGATACTCTCCGAGTATGGCTACACCTTC,CAISESQLILSEYGYTF
13,.,TRBJ1-6,TRBV7-6,once,TGTGCCAGCAGCCCTTACAGTAATTCACCCCTCCACTTT,CASSPYSNSPLHF
15,.,TRBJ1-2,TRBV12-5,.,TGTGCTAGTGGTTTGGGCCCTGGCATCAACTATGGCTACACCTTC,CASGLGPGINYGYTF
14,.,TRBJ2-7,TRBV10-2,few,TGCGCCAGCAGTGAGTCAGTACAGCCCTACGAGCAGTACTTC,CASSESVQPYEQYF
13,.,TRBJ2-5,TRBV4-3,.,TGCGCCAGCAGCCTAACAGGGCTGGAGACCCAGTACTTC,CASSLTGLETQYF
14,TRBD1,TRBJ1-1,TRBV10-1,.,TGCGCCAGCAGTATCTCAGGGGGCGGCACTGAAGCTTTCTTT,CASSISGGGTEAFF
15,.,TRBJ1-2,TRBV21-1,.,TGTGCCAGCAGCAAAAAAGTGGGGACCGCAGGTGGCTACACCTTC,CASSKKVGTAGGYTF
16,TRBD2,TRBJ2-3,TRBV11-2,.,TGTGCCAGCAGCTTACTAGCGGGAGGGAACTATGGTACGCAGTATTTT,CASSLLAGGNYGTQYF
16,TRBD1,TRBJ2-7,TRBV5-1,.,TGCGCCAGCAGCTTGAGGATCAGGGGGCTGTCCTACGAGCAGTACTTC,CASSLRIRGLSYEQYF
13,TRBD2,TRBJ2-7,TRBV5-6,.,TGTGCCAGCAGCTTGCTAGCGGGAAGCGAGCAGTACTTC,CASSLLAGSEQYF
13,.,TRBJ2-3,TRBV9,.,TGTGCCAGCAGCGTAGGGGTCCCAGATACGCAGTATTTT,CASSVGVPDTQYF
17,.,TRBJ2-5,TRBV11-2,.,TGTGCCAGCAGCTTAGGTCCTGGCCTCATTACATGGGAGACCCAGTACTTC,CASSLGPGLITWETQYF
15,TRBD1,TRBJ2-1,TRBV5-1,.,TGCGCCAGCAGCACGGACAGGGGAGGGTACAATGAGCAGTTCTTC,CASSTDRGGYNEQFF
15,TRBD1,TRBJ2-1,TRBV5-8,.,TGTGCCAGCAGCCCTACAGGGGGAATCTACAATGAGCAGTTCTTC,CASSPTGGIYNEQFF
15,TRBD2,TRBJ2-2,TRBV7-9,few,TGTGCCAGCGGCCGGGCTAGCGGGAGACCCGGGGAGCTGTTTTTT,CASGRASGRPGELFF
11,.,TRBJ1-3,TRBV18,once,TGTGCCAGCTCACCAGGAAACACCATATATTTT,CASSPGNTIYF
13,.,TRBJ2-7,TRBV5-1,.,TGCGCCAGCAGCTTGGCCCCCCCATACGAGCAGTACTTC,CASSLAPPYEQYF
13,.,TRBJ2-5,TRBV29-1,.,TGCAGCGCTACTACGACCGGGCCGGGGACCCAGTACTTC,CSATTTGPGTQYF
16,.,TRBJ2-3,TRBV27,once,TGTGCCAGCAGTTCACGCCTAAGGCGGGGCACAGATACGCAGTATTTT,CASSSRLRRGTDTQYF
15,.,TRBJ2-1,TRBV4-3,.,TGCGCCAGCAGCCAAGAAGGGGAAAGGGCGAGTCGGCAGTTCTTC,CASSQEGERASRQFF
14,.,TRBJ1-3,TRBV7-9,.,TGTGCCGGAAATTACGACGGACCTGGAAACACCATATATTTT,CAGNYDGPGNTIYF
19,.,TRBJ2-5,TRBV7-9,.,TGTGCCAGCAGCGCCAACGGTCCCGGGGCGAAGCGGTACCAAGAGACCCAGTACTTC,CASSANGPGAKRYQETQYF
15,TRBD1,TRBJ2-7,TRBV18,.,TGTGCCAGCGTTCACGCGGGCGGACAGGCCGGCGAGCAGTACTTC,CASVHAGGQAGEQYF
12,.,TRBJ1-2,TRBV5-4,.,TGTGCCAGCAGCAATATTAGCAAGGGCTACACCTTC,CASSNISKGYTF
14,.,TRBJ1-2,TRBV7-2,.,TGTGCCAGCAGCTCCAAGGGACACGACTATGGCTACACCTTC,CASSSKGHDYGYTF
16,TRBD1,TRBJ1-5,TRBV19,.,TGTGCCAGTAGTATAGCAGGGTCAGGGGGCGGGCAGCCCCAGCATTTT,CASSIAGSGGGQPQHF
15,TRBD1,TRBJ2-7,TRBV6-5,once,TGTGCCAGCAGTTATTTGGGGACAGGGACCTACGAGCAGTACTTC,CASSYLGTGTYEQYF